This entry lists 7 T cell receptor beta chains sequenced from one sample in a study of radiotherapy plus CTLA-4 blockade in lung cancer. This table comes from immunoSEQ multiplex PCR, and its TCRdb copy is limited to in-frame clones, with some not included. Here the sample spans 50,000 to 65,000 clones, 75% to 85% being singletons. Sequenced material: peripheral blood, taken from a patient treated with radiotherapy plus ipilimumab. These receptors all come from a human donor with non-small cell lung cancer who had a complete response to radiotherapy plus ipilimumab.

This chain's CDR3 is CASNGQGQETQYF. The CDR3 DNA is TGTGCCAGCAACGGACAGGGACAAGAGACCCAGTACTTC. The rearrangement uses TRBV2 and TRBJ2-5; 8 positions agree with TRBD1. The CDR3 totals 13 residues. Unmatched junction bases numbered 3, after V lost 7 bases and J lost 2 bases. Germline V gives CDR1 SNHLY, CDR2 FYNNEI.

This chain joins TRBV5-4 and TRBJ1-1; the D is unclear. The CDR3 is 16 amino acids. With 4 bases removed from V and 3 bases from J, the gap between germline ends came to 19 bases. CDR1 and CDR2 (germline): SGHNT, YYREEE (reference sequence). The CDR3 spells CASSRSLGIRDTEAFF. The DNA for the CDR3 is TGTGCCAGCAGCCGGAGCCTCGGGATAAGGGACACTGAAGCTTTCTTT. Together with reference TRBV5-4 and TRBJ1-1, the CDR3 gives the full variable domain: ETGVTQSPTHLIKTRGQQVTLRCSSQSGHNTVSWYQQALGQGPQFIFQYYREEENGRGNFPPRFSGLQFPNYSSELNVNALELDDSALYLCASSRSLGIRDTEAFFGQGTRLTVV.

The gene calls are TRBV10-3 and TRBJ1-1; TRBD1 might be the D (5 bases). Trimming removed 4 bases at V and 1 base at J, with 7 bases between. The CDR3 sequence is 13 residues long. Per the germline V gene, CDR1 is ENHRY and CDR2 is SYGVKD. In DNA form, the CDR3 reads TGTGCCATCAGTGGGGGCGGGAACACTGAAGCTTTCTTT. Protein product: CAISGGGNTEAFF.

There are a few counts of this clone. The chain combines TRBV5-1 with TRBJ2-5, with D perhaps TRBD2 (5 bases). Between the trimmed V and J ends, which lost 3 bases and 3 bases, there was a span of 15 bases. CDR3 size: 15 residues. Germline V CDR1 and CDR2: SGHRS, YFSETQ. CDR3 sequence (DNA): TGCGCCAGCAGCTCCCAGGACTCCCCTGAAGAGACCCAGTACTTC. Translating gives CASSSQDSPEETQYF. The complete variable domain, with remaining parts taken from reference TRBV5-1 and TRBJ2-5, reads KAGVTQTPRYLIKTRGQQVTLSCSPISGHRSVSWYQQTPGQGLQFLFEYFSETQRNKGNFPGRFSGRQFSNSRSEMNVSTLELGDSALYLCASSSQDSPEETQYFGPGTRLLVL.

V is TRBV6-5 and J is TRBJ2-6, with D tentatively TRBD2 (5 bases). CDR3 size: 13 residues. Germline V gives CDR1 MNHEY, CDR2 SVGAGI. Deletions cut 8 bases from V and 1 base from J, with 6 bases between. The CDR3 nucleotides read TGTGCCAGCGGAGGTTCTGGGGCCAACGTCCTGACTTTC. Its translation is CASGGSGANVLTF.

As regards this clone: An end of the junction differs from the germline gene, which may be a read error. This sequence joins TRBV7-7 and TRBJ2-5; 12 bases match TRBD2. CDR3 length equals 15 residues. Germline V gives CDR1 SSHAT, CDR2 FNYEAQ (reference sequence). The CDR3 nucleotides are TGTGCTAGCAGCAAAGGGACTAGCGGGCGAGAGACCCAGTACTTC. It yields the protein CASSKGTSGRETQYF. The whole variable domain, filled in from reference TRBV7-7 and TRBJ2-5, reads GAGVSQSPRYKVTKRGQDVTLRCDPISSHATLYWYQQALGQGPEFLTYFNYEAQPDKSGLPSDRFSAERPEGSISTLTIQRTEQRDSAMYRCASSKGTSGRETQYFGPGTRLLVL.

V and J are TRBV18 and TRBJ2-5, with TRBD2 matching 13 bases. V lost 3 bases to trimming and J lost 0 bases; unmatched junction nucleotides: 1. The germline CDR1 and CDR2 sequences are KGHSH and LQKENI. The CDR3 is made up of 16 amino acids. The CDR3 DNA follows: TGTGCCAGCTCACCGACTAGCGGGGGGTACCAAGAGACCCAGTACTTC. As protein: CASSPTSGGYQETQYF.